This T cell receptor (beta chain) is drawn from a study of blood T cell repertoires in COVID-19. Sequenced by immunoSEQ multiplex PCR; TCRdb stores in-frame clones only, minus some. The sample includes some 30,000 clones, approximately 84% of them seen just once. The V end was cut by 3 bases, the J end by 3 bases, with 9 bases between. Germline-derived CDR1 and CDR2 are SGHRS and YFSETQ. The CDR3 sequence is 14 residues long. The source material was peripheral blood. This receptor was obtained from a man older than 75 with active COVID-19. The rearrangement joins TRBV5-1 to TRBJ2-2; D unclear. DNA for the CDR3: TGCGCCAGCAGCTCCGACTCTCACACCGGGGAGCTGTTTTTT. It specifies CASSSDSHTGELFF.